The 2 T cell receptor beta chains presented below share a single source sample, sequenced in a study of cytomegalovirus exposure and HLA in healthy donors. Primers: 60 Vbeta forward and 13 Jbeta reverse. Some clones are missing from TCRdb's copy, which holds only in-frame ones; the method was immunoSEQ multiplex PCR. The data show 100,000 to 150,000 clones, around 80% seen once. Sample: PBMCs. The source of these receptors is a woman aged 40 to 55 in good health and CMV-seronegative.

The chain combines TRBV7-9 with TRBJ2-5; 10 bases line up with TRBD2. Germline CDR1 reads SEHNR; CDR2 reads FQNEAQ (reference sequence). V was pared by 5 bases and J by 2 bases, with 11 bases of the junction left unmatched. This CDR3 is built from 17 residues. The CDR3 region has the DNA TGTGCCAGCAGCCCTCCAGGTTTAGCGGGGGGACAAGAGACCCAGTACTTC. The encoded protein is CASSPPGLAGGQETQYF.

The CDR3 DNA sequence: TGTGCCAGCAGCCCGGGAGGTTCCTACAATGAGCAGTTCTTC. Translated, it gives CASSPGGSYNEQFF. V usage is TRBV7-2 and J usage is TRBJ2-1; 7 bases fit TRBD2. The length of the CDR3 is 14 residues. V lost 5 bases, J lost 1 base, and 2 bases stayed unmatched. Germline V lookup: CDR1 SGHTA, CDR2 FQGNSA.